The subject of this entry is one T cell receptor (beta chain). These data belong to a study of blood T cell repertoires in COVID-19. Study overall: T cells, B-cell-depleted T cells, or PBMCs supplied cDNA or gDNA.

Data came from immunoSEQ multiplex PCR; TCRdb stores just in-frame clones and leaves some out. This table has about 220,000 clones, about 85% appearing once. Losses at the gene ends were 0 bases for V and 5 bases for J; bases not matched to a gene: 5. The V gene's germline CDR1 is SGHAT and CDR2 FQNNGV. This CDR3 contains 17 residues. The sequencing input was peripheral blood. The receptor comes from a man between 50 and 59 years old who had recovered from COVID-19. The V call is TRBV11-2, the J call TRBJ2-7; 15 nucleotides agree with TRBD2. CDR3 region: CASSLEGLAGGINEQYF. The CDR3 DNA reads as TGTGCCAGCAGCTTAGAGGGACTAGCGGGAGGAATCAACGAGCAGTACTTC.